This paragraph covers one T cell receptor (beta chain) sequence. This record comes from a study of blood T cell repertoires in COVID-19. The wider study: PBMCs, B-cell-depleted T cells, or T cells were the source of the cDNA or gDNA that made up the material.

Original analysis: The authors estimated nucleated cell counts from reference gene primer amplification. The table came from immunoSEQ multiplex PCR; TCRdb's copy has only in-frame clones and leaves some out. The D gene and trimming were derived from the DNA, and the V and J assignments and clone size from that table. The table has over 80,000 clones, 79% seen once; the top ten hold approximately 18%. Germline V gene data show CDR1 as MNHEY and CDR2 as SVGEGT. V gave up 5 bases and J gave up 4 bases; unmatched junction bases: 7. The length of the CDR3 is 17 residues. The sample taken for sequencing was peripheral blood. The chain uses TRBV6-2 or TRBV6-3 and TRBJ2-3, with TRBD2 identical over 15 bases. This TCR was sampled from a woman older than 75 with active or convalescent COVID-19. The CDR3 coding sequence is TGTGCCAGCAGTACCGGACTAGCGGGAGGGCCGTCAGATACGCAGTATTTT. Its translation is CASSTGLAGGPSDTQYF.